The rows below give T cell receptor beta chains drawn from one sample of a study of T cells in Graves' hyperthyroidism and ophthalmopathy. TCRdb passed the multiplex PCR reads through MiXCR, listing each CDR3 protein once. This sample has hundreds of thousands of distinct CDR3 sequences; roughly 15% occur once, and the top ten carry approximately 35%. Sequenced sample: blood. Source of these receptors: a woman aged 40 to 49 with Graves' ophthalmopathy. The CDR3 runs from the conserved cysteine through the conserved F or W. The D gene is left open where the match is weak. Clone sizes are given selectively: once, few, many, or a class where the clone is expanded.

v_call,clone_size,j_call,d_call,cdr3_aa,cdr3_nt
TRBV19,NA,TRBJ1-6,NA,CASEHRVKNSPLHF,TGTGCCAGTGAACACAGGGTGAAGAATTCACCCCTCCACTTT
TRBV7-8,NA,TRBJ2-3,TRBD2,CASSSYSGRAGADTQYF,TGTGCCAGCAGCTCCTATAGCGGGAGGGCTGGGGCAGATACGCAGTATTTT
TRBV6-6,many,TRBJ2-5,NA,CASSYRWGQETQYF,TGTGCCAGCAGTTACAGGTGGGGCCAAGAGACCCAGTACTTC
TRBV29-1,few,TRBJ1-2,NA,CSVAGTHPSSGYTF,TGCAGCGTTGCAGGGACTCACCCTTCGAGTGGCTACACCTTC
TRBV15,many,TRBJ2-3,TRBD2,CATSRDRGSGDTQYF,TGTGCCACCAGCAGAGATCGGGGTAGCGGGGATACGCAGTATTTT
TRBV4-1,many,TRBJ1-2,NA,CASSQDPGTNYGYTF,TGCGCCAGCAGCCAAGATCCAGGCACAAACTATGGCTACACCTTC
TRBV7-9,many,TRBJ2-3,TRBD2,CASSLGTSGDTQYF,TGTGCCAGCAGCTTAGGGACTAGCGGAGATACGCAGTATTTT
TRBV28,many,TRBJ2-7,TRBD1,CASRGQILSYEQYF,TGTGCCAGCCGGGGACAGATCCTCTCCTACGAGCAGTACTTC
TRBV4-1,NA,TRBJ1-2,TRBD1,CASSQDALGGASNYGYTF,TGCGCCAGCAGCCAAGACGCCTTAGGGGGCGCTTCTAACTATGGCTACACCTTC
TRBV2,many,TRBJ2-1,TRBD2,CASSERLAGGGEQFF,TGTGCCAGCAGTGAACGACTAGCGGGAGGCGGGGAGCAGTTCTTC
TRBV7-9,many,TRBJ1-1,TRBD1,CASSLGQGLSRAFF,TGTGCCAGCAGCTTGGGACAGGGCCTGAGTCGCGCTTTCTTT
TRBV6-1,NA,TRBJ1-2,NA,CASRPGLTSSF,TGTGCCAGCAGACCGGGACTGACATCTTCCTTC
TRBV20-1,once,TRBJ2-6,NA,CSAAGQSTNVLTF,TGCAGTGCAGCGGGACAGAGTACCAACGTCCTGACTTTC
TRBV19,few,TRBJ2-1,TRBD2,CASNPGLAERDDEQFF,TGTGCCAGTAACCCGGGACTAGCGGAACGGGACGATGAGCAGTTCTTC
TRBV27,many,TRBJ1-5,NA,CASSLKGGQRNQPQHF,TGTGCCAGCAGTTTGAAGGGCGGACAGCGCAATCAGCCCCAGCATTTT
TRBV4-2,NA,TRBJ1-5,TRBD1,CASSQVAGQSNQPQHF,TGTGCCAGCAGCCAAGTGGCGGGACAGTCAAATCAGCCCCAGCATTTT
TRBV9,few,TRBJ1-3,NA,CASSVAGAGNTIYF,TGTGCCAGCAGCGTAGCAGGGGCTGGAAACACCATATATTTT
TRBV20-1,many,TRBJ2-7,TRBD2,CSATRLAGVSEQYF,TGCAGTGCCACTCGACTAGCGGGAGTATCCGAGCAGTACTTC
TRBV19,many,TRBJ2-7,NA,CASTQTGGLGEQYF,TGTGCCAGTACTCAGACGGGGGGCCTGGGGGAGCAGTACTTC
TRBV25-1,many,TRBJ2-1,TRBD2,CASSEWEGRYNEQFF,TGTGCCAGCAGTGAATGGGAGGGGAGGTACAATGAGCAGTTCTTC
TRBV15,many,TRBJ2-1,NA,CATSRDSSNEQFF,TGTGCCACCAGCAGAGATAGTTCGAATGAGCAGTTCTTC
TRBV19,few,TRBJ2-4,TRBD1,CASSPRTGEAKNIQYF,TGTGCCAGTAGTCCCCGGACAGGGGAAGCCAAAAACATTCAGTACTTC
TRBV18,many,TRBJ2-7,NA,CASSPSLIPREQYF,TGTGCCAGCTCACCTAGCCTTATCCCTCGCGAGCAGTACTTC
TRBV10-3,many,TRBJ2-7,TRBD2,CAISEGLAGGPSSYEQYF,TGTGCCATCAGTGAGGGACTAGCGGGAGGCCCTAGCTCCTACGAGCAGTACTTC
TRBV29-1,many,TRBJ2-3,NA,CSARQGSGTDTQYF,TGCAGTGCTCGGCAGGGATCGGGCACAGATACGCAGTATTTT
TRBV20-1,many,TRBJ2-1,NA,CSAQDFSYNEQFF,TGCAGTGCTCAGGACTTTTCCTACAATGAGCAGTTCTTC
TRBV12-5,many,TRBJ2-3,NA,CASGLLRETQYF,TGTGCTAGTGGTTTGTTGAGGGAAACGCAGTATTTT
TRBV5-1,many,TRBJ1-2,TRBD1,CASSRNTGDDGYTF,TGCGCCAGCAGCCGAAATACAGGGGACGATGGCTACACCTTC
TRBV3-1,NA,TRBJ2-1,TRBD1,CASSHQGETYNEQFF,TGTGCCAGCAGCCACCAGGGGGAAACTTACAATGAGCAGTTCTTC
TRBV10-3,NA,TRBJ1-2,NA,CAITQTGYGYTF,TGTGCCATCACCCAGACAGGCTATGGCTACACCTTC
TRBV20-1,once,TRBJ1-5,TRBD1,CSARTRTGWNQPQHF,TGCAGTGCTAGAACACGGACAGGGTGGAATCAGCCCCAGCATTTT
TRBV19,NA,TRBJ2-1,NA,CASGFIDGEQFF,TGTGCCAGTGGGTTTATCGACGGTGAGCAGTTCTTC
TRBV6-6,many,TRBJ1-6,TRBD1,CASSLPPGQGKSPLHF,TGTGCCAGCAGTTTGCCGCCGGGACAGGGAAAGTCACCCCTCCACTTT
TRBV20-1,many,TRBJ1-1,NA,CSALTANTEAFF,TGCAGTGCACTCACAGCGAACACTGAAGCTTTCTTT
TRBV11-1,NA,TRBJ1-2,NA,CASSFPGPGYGYTF,TGTGCCAGCAGCTTTCCAGGCCCTGGGTATGGCTACACCTTC
TRBV7-2,many,TRBJ2-2,NA,CASSLAGTTYTGELFF,TGTGCCAGCAGCTTAGCAGGGACAACGTACACCGGGGAGCTGTTTTTT
TRBV27,many,TRBJ1-2,NA,CASRNRVGYTF,TGTGCCAGCAGGAACAGGGTTGGCTACACCTTC
TRBV2,many,TRBJ2-4,TRBD2,CASSTGLAGNIQYF,TGTGCCAGCAGTACGGGACTAGCGGGAAACATTCAGTACTTC
TRBV7-8,many,TRBJ1-2,NA,CASSARRTATYGYTF,TGTGCCAGCAGCGCCCGCCGGACAGCAACATACGGCTACACCTTC
TRBV20-1,many,TRBJ1-2,NA,CSATHGQSIGYTF,TGCAGTGCGACGCATGGACAGTCTATTGGCTACACCTTC
TRBV6-5,many,TRBJ1-2,NA,CASSYIPGAGYGYTF,TGTGCCAGCAGTTACATCCCGGGGGCGGGCTATGGCTACACCTTC